Detailed here is one T cell receptor (beta chain). Its antigen remains unidentified. Assay used: immunoSEQ multiplex PCR; TCRdb lists only in-frame clones, some missing. The sample lists 1.5 million to 2.5 million clones, roughly 95% seen once, with roughly 1.2% in the top ten. Naive CD8 populations comprised CD45RO-negative cells positively selected for CCR7, excluding terminally differentiated effector memory CD45RA+ cells. Within Nashville, Tennessee resided all donors, each a Caucasian adult. The data are from a study of shared clonotypes between healthy human individuals. As for the study in general: Sampling drew on donors who were a couple of women and a few men aged 18 to 49.

The CDR3 consists of 12 residues. Germline CDR1 reads SGHNT; CDR2 reads YENEEA. V was cut by 5 bases and J by 1 base, with 5 bases left in between. The study, taken as a whole, reports: Clonotypes shared by all four donors outscored non-shared clonotypes in generation probability. Generally, naive subsets (rather than memory subsets) showed larger estimated richness.

This sequence was found in a man aged 18 to 29 in good health. The sample comprised naive CD8+ T cells sorted from blood. The chain joins TRBV11-3 to TRBJ1-1; D remains unclear. CDR3 DNA: TGTGCCAGCAGCATCGGGAACACTGAAGCTTTCTTT. This gives the protein CASSIGNTEAFF.